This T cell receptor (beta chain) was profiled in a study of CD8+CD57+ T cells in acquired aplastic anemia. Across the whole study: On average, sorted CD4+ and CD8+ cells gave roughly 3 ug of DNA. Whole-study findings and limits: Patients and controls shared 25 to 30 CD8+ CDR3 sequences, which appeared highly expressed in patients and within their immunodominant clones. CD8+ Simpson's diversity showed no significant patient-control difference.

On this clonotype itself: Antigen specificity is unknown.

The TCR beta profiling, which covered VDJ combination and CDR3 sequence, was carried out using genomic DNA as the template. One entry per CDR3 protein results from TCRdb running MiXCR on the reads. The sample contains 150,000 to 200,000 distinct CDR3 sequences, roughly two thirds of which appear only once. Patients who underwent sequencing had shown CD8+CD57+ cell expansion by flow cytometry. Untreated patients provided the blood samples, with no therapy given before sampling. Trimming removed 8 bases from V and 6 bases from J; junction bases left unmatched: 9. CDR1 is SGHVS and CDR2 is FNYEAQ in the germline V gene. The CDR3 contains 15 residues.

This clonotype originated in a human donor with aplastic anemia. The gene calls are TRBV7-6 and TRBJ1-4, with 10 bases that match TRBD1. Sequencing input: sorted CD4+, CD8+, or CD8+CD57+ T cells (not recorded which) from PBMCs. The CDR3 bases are TGTGCCAGCGGCCAGCCGGGACAGGGGTATGAAAAACTGTTTTTT. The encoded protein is CASGQPGQGYEKLFF.